The 12 T cell receptor beta chains presented below share a single source sample, sequenced in a study of identical twins. Using its own MiXCR run on the 5' RACE reads, TCRdb lists one record per CDR3 protein. Of hundreds of thousands of distinct CDR3 sequences listed, more than 6.5% are singletons. The same data also contributed to another study, on yellow fever vaccine responses in identical twins.

Sequencing was carried out using PBMCs. These receptors were obtained from a woman between 18 and 29 years old in good health.

The table lists this clonotype with a few counts. The chain has TRBV6-5 and TRBJ1-5; D ambiguous. The CDR3 runs 15 residues. Germline CDR1 and CDR2: MNHEY and SVGAGI. Trimming took 8 bases from V and 4 from J, leaving 18 bases between them. CDR3 amino acids: CASVIKYGVNQPQHF. The CDR3 region has the DNA TGTGCCAGCGTTATTAAGTACGGGGTAAATCAGCCCCAGCATTTT.

V usage is TRBV7-9 and J usage is TRBJ2-5, with unresolved D. Germline assignment: CDR1 SEHNR and CDR2 FQNEAQ (reference sequence). This CDR3 is built from 16 residues. V dropped 2 bases and J dropped 2 bases, with 15 bases sitting between them. CDR3 loop: CASSLQIESSQETQYF. The CDR3, as DNA: TGTGCCAGCAGCTTACAAATCGAGAGCAGTCAAGAGACCCAGTACTTC.

This clonotype was detected ten times or more. The chain has TRBV9 and TRBJ1-3, with a possible D match to TRBD1 (6 bases). Trimming took 0 bases from V and 4 from J, leaving 14 bases between them. Germline CDR1 and CDR2: SGDLS and YYNGEE. The CDR3 sequence is 16 residues long. CDR3 in amino acids: CASSVATGAQGNTIYF. The CDR3 DNA follows: TGTGCCAGCAGCGTAGCCACGGGGGCGCAAGGAAACACCATATATTTT.

The table lists this clonotype with a few counts. The CDR3 spells CATSRELDQETQYF. The CDR3 DNA reads TGTGCCACCAGCAGAGAGTTGGACCAAGAGACCCAGTACTTC. This rearrangement joins TRBV15 to TRBJ2-5, with D hard to call. Germline lookup yields CDR1 LNHNV and CDR2 YYDKDF (reference sequence). Trimming cost V 0 bases and J 0 bases, with 5 bases left between them. This CDR3 comprises 14 residues.

The chain links TRBV20-1 to TRBJ2-5, with D perhaps matching TRBD1 (6 bases). This CDR3 has 12 amino acids. Looked up from germline, CDR1 is DFQATT and CDR2 is SNEGSKA (reference sequence). Trimming shortened V by 5 bases and J by 5 bases, and 12 bases separated the two germline ends. DNA of the CDR3: TGCAGTGCTTACAGGGCCCCGGAGACCCAGTACTTC. Translating it yields CSAYRAPETQYF.

The chain employs TRBV4-2 and TRBJ2-2, with a possible D match to TRBD1 (6 bases). Per germline, CDR1 LGHNA and CDR2 YNFKEQ. V shed 4 bases and J shed 0 bases, with 12 bases lying between them. The CDR3 totals 16 residues. CDR3 sequence (DNA): TGTGCCAGCAGCCCCCTCGGACAGACGAACACCGGGGAGCTGTTTTTT. Its protein is CASSPLGQTNTGELFF.

This clonotype has just a few counts. V gene TRBV11-2 combines with J gene TRBJ1-1, with TRBD1 matching 9 bases. Trimming took 5 bases from V and 3 from J; bases not matched to a gene: 13. Germline loops: CDR1 SGHAT, CDR2 FQNNGV. The CDR3 has 17 amino acids. CDR3: CASSKGDRGWGDTEAFF. DNA of the CDR3: TGTGCCAGCAGCAAGGGCGACAGGGGGTGGGGAGACACTGAAGCTTTCTTT.

This clonotype has at least ten counts. The gene calls are TRBV24-1 and TRBJ2-5; D remains ambiguous. Germline CDR1 reads KGHDR; CDR2 reads SFDVKD. The V and J ends lost 1 base and 0 bases respectively, with 5 bases between them. There are 14 residues in the CDR3. Here the CDR3 reads CATSDFRDQETQYF. For the CDR3, the DNA is TGTGCCACCAGTGATTTTCGTGACCAAGAGACCCAGTACTTC.

This clonotype was recorded many times. This rearrangement joins TRBV29-1 to TRBJ2-6, with no clear D. CDR3 length equals 14 residues. Germline CDR1 reads SQVTM; CDR2 reads ANQGSEA. Deletions cut 3 bases from V and 2 bases from J, with 8 bases between. The CDR3 coding sequence is TGCAGCGTTGATGATTGGGCTGGGGCCAACGTCCTGACTTTC. Protein sequence: CSVDDWAGANVLTF.

The chain couples TRBV2 to TRBJ2-7; D remains ambiguous. With 5 bases removed from V and 5 bases from J, the gap between germline ends came to 13 bases. CDR3 size: 13 residues. Germline CDR1 SNHLY, CDR2 FYNNEI. CDR3 sequence reads: CASSLREANEQYF. The DNA for the CDR3 is TGTGCCAGCAGTCTAAGGGAAGCGAACGAGCAGTACTTC.

The genes are TRBV3-1 and TRBJ1-6; no clear D gene. V dropped 4 bases and J dropped 0 bases, with 13 bases sitting between them. From germline, CDR1 is LGHDT and CDR2 YNNKEL (reference sequence). This CDR3 has 17 residues. The CDR3 protein is CASSRNRDPSYNSPLHF. The CDR3 DNA follows: TGTGCCAGCAGCCGAAACAGAGATCCCTCCTATAATTCACCCCTCCACTTT.

The chain links TRBV28 to TRBJ2-7, with 7 bases aligning to TRBD1. J lost 4 bases, V lost 2 bases, and 2 bases had no gene match. CDR1 MDHEN and CDR2 SYDVKM come from the germline V gene. The CDR3 is 13 residues long. CDR3 nucleotide sequence: TGTGCCAGCAGTTTAAGGGGGCAGTACGAGCAGTACTTC. Translating it yields CASSLRGQYEQYF.